Below are 3 T cell receptor beta chains sequenced from a single sample in a study of regulatory T cells in long-lasting Graves disease. Time point meaning: newly diagnosed GD, antithyroid drugs for less than 3 months. Generation of the TCR library employed RNA extracted from PBMCs. Combining iRepertoire HTBI primers with Arm-PCR of CDR3 regions, the authors built TCR beta libraries. TCRdb reanalysed the multiplex PCR reads using MiXCR and keeps one entry per CDR3 protein. Altogether a few hundred thousand distinct CDR3 sequences are present, roughly 10% being singletons, with the ten largest covering approximately 17%. These data also featured in a second study, about T cells in Graves' hyperthyroidism and ophthalmopathy.

Sequenced material: peripheral blood mononuclear cells (PBMCs), taken at new diagnosis, from a patient treated with antithyroid drugs. These receptors originate from a woman aged 18-29 years with Graves disease.

This clonotype was counted ten times or more. The genes are TRBV20-1 and TRBJ1-1; a weak D match, TRBD1 (6 bases). Germline CDR1 is DFQATT and CDR2 is SNEGSKA (reference sequence). Deletions cut 2 bases from V and 4 bases from J, with 11 bases between. The CDR3 extends over 13 amino acids. The DNA for the CDR3 is TGCAGTGCTAGAAGGGGGGGGAGCACTGAAGCTTTCTTT. Protein: CSARRGGSTEAFF.

This clonotype was seen a handful of times. This chain links TRBV7-9 with TRBJ2-2; unclear D gene. Trimming took 4 bases from V and 4 from J, leaving 13 bases between them. This CDR3 comprises 15 residues. Per germline, CDR1 SEHNR and CDR2 FQNEAQ (reference sequence). As DNA, the CDR3 is TGTGCCAGCAGCTCCGGGCCGGATTTCACCGGGGAGCTGTTTTTT. This translates into CASSSGPDFTGELFF.

Remarks on this clonotype: A far larger clone lies a single base away; this is likely a read error. The chain employs TRBV12-3 or TRBV12-4 and TRBJ2-1; no reliable D call. Trimming stripped 4 bases from V and 6 bases from J, with 13 bases between. This CDR3 has 14 residues. In DNA, the CDR3 is TGTGCCAGCAGTTCCGTGACTTCCATCAATGAGCAGTTCTTC. Protein sequence: CASSSVTSINEQFF.